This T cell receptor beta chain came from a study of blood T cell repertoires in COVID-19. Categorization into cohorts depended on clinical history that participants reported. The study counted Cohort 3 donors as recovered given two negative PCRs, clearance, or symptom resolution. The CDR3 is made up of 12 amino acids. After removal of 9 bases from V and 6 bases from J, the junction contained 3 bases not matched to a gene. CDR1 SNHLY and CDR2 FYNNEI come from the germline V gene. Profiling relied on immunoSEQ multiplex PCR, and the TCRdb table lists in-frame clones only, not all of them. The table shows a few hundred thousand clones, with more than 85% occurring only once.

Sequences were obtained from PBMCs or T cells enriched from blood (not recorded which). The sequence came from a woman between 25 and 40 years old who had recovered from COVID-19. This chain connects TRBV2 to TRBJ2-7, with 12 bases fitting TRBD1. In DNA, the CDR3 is TGTGCCAGGGGACAGGGGGCGCGCGAGCAGTACTTC. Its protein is CARGQGAREQYF.